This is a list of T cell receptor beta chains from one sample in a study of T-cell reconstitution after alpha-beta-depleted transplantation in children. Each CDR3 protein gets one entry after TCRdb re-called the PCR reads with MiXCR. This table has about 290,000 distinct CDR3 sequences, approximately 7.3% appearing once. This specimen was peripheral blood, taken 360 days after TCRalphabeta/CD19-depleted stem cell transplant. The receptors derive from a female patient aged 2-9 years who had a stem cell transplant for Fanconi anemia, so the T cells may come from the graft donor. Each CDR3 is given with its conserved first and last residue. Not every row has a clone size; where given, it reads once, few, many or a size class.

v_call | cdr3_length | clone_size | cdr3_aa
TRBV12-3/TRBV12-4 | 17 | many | CASSFDRPRSGANVLTF
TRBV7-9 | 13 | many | CASSLASTYEQYF
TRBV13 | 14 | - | CASSSRTQSNEQFF
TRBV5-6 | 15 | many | CASSKLMGSSYEQYF
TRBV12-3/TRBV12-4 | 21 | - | CASSLVNRGLAGGINTGELFF
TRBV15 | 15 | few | CATSIGLGSYNEQFF
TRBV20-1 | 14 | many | CSARVIVGYNEQFF
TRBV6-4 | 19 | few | CASSHGLAGELSSYNEQFF
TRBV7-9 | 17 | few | CASSLALTVSAAGTQYF
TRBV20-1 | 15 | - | CSADDLDMPYNEQFF
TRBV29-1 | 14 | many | CSVERTGLQETQYF
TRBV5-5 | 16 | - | CASSSRDTPISYGYTF
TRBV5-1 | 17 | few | CASSPGQGGSGYYGYTF
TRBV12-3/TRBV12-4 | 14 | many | CASSLTPDSYGYTF
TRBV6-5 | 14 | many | CASSYSGYAGELFF
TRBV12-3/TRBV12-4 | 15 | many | CASSTWTGGYEKLFF
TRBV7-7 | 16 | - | CASSLAQAALEKTQYF